This section outlines one T cell receptor (beta chain) sequence together with its context. CDR1 is MDHEN, CDR2 SYDVKM, per germline. CDR3 size: 15 residues. V lost 2 bases, J lost 1 base, and 10 bases lay in between. This sample is drawn from a study of cytomegalovirus exposure and HLA in healthy donors. Clones were sequenced by immunoSEQ multiplex PCR, and TCRdb holds only the in-frame ones, with some missing. The sample has 100,000 to 150,000 clones; about 88% are singletons. The V call is TRBV28, the J call TRBJ2-3, with unresolved D. This receptor was obtained from a man younger than 35 in good health and CMV-seropositive. Sequences were obtained from PBMCs. As DNA, the CDR3 is TGTGCCAGCAGTTTAGGCAGGTCGCGCACAGATACGCAGTATTTT. Translation: CASSLGRSRTDTQYF. Full variable domain (remainder filled in from reference TRBV28 and TRBJ2-3): DVKVTQSSRYLVKRTGEKVFLECVQDMDHENMFWYRQDPGLGLRLIYFSYDVKMKEKGDIPEGYSVSREKKERFSLILESASTNQTSMYLCASSLGRSRTDTQYFGPGTRLTVL.